Each of the 13 T cell receptor beta chains below was sequenced from the same sample in a study of regulatory T cells in long-lasting Graves disease. The TCR beta library used iRepertoire HTBI primers with Arm-PCR amplification of CDR3. TCRdb reprocessed the multiplex PCR reads with MiXCR, giving one entry per CDR3 protein. Of about 450,000 distinct CDR3 sequences listed, around 15% are singletons. Time point described: newly diagnosed GD, antithyroid drugs for less than 3 months. Following extraction of RNA from PBMCs, that RNA was used to make the TCR library. These data also featured in a second study, about T cells in Graves' hyperthyroidism and ophthalmopathy.

The source was peripheral blood mononuclear cells (PBMCs), collected at new diagnosis, from a patient treated with antithyroid drugs. These receptors all come from a woman in her fifties or sixties with Graves disease.

This clonotype occurred many times. This rearrangement joins TRBV20-1 to TRBJ2-7, with 10 positions matching TRBD2. CDR3 size: 14 residues. Germline V gene sequence: CDR1 DFQATT, CDR2 SNEGSKA (reference sequence). The junction had 7 bases not matched to a gene; V was cut back by 5 bases and J by 3 bases. The DNA of the CDR3 is TGCAGTGCTGCCCCTAGCGGGAGATTCTACGAGCAGTACTTC. This translates into CSAAPSGRFYEQYF.

This clonotype was found many times. The chain is built from TRBV6-5 and TRBJ2-7; 10 nucleotides match TRBD1. In germline, CDR1 is MNHEY, CDR2 SVGAGI. After removal of 0 bases from V and 5 bases from J, the junction contained 7 bases not matched to a gene. The CDR3 runs to 16 residues. Here the CDR3 DNA reads TGTGCCAGCAGTTACTCGACGGGACAGGGGTCCAACGAGCAGTACTTC. It translates to CASSYSTGQGSNEQYF.

This clonotype was seen repeatedly, ten times or more. The chain links TRBV5-4 to TRBJ2-5, with 7 nucleotides matching TRBD2. This CDR3 has 14 amino acids. The trim removed 4 bases at V and 3 bases at J, leaving 6 bases unmatched. Germline V gene lookup returns CDR1 SGHNT and CDR2 YYREEE (reference sequence). The CDR3 nucleotides are TGTGCCAGCAGCCCCTCCGGGGGGAAAGAGACCCAGTACTTC. This gives the protein CASSPSGGKETQYF. The full variable domain, in which reference TRBV5-4 and TRBJ2-5 provide the parts outside the CDR3, is ETGVTQSPTHLIKTRGQQVTLRCSSQSGHNTVSWYQQALGQGPQFIFQYYREEENGRGNFPPRFSGLQFPNYSSELNVNALELDDSALYLCASSPSGGKETQYFGPGTRLLVL.

As to this clonotype: A single base separates this from a much larger clone, so it may be a read error. The rearrangement uses TRBV7-3 and TRBJ1-2; D is uncertain. The CDR3 loop spans 12 amino acids. CDR1 is SGHTA and CDR2 is FQGTGA in the germline V gene. The ends were cut back, 11 bases at V and 6 bases at J, with 16 bases in the middle. The CDR3 DNA is TGTGCCGGCACCTACCGGTGGGATGGCTACACCTTC. Its protein is CAGTYRWDGYTF.

The rearrangement uses TRBV10-3 and TRBJ2-7; D possibly corresponds to TRBD2 (5 bases). CDR3 size: 12 residues. CDR1 is ENHRY, CDR2 SYGVKD, per germline. V was pared by 3 bases and J by 7 bases, with 10 bases between. The CDR3, as DNA: TGTGCCATCAGTGATCGTAGCGTAGAGCAGTACTTC. Residues: CAISDRSVEQYF.

The chain uses TRBV6-1 and TRBJ2-7; 8 bases are a match to TRBD1. V shed 7 bases and J 0 bases; nucleotides not matched to a gene: 8. The CDR3 length is 15 residues. From germline, CDR1 is MNHNS and CDR2 SASEGT. The CDR3 loop is CASTQGAGGSYEQYF. In DNA form, the CDR3 reads TGTGCCAGCACCCAGGGGGCAGGGGGCTCCTACGAGCAGTACTTC.

This clonotype came up a few times. This chain joins TRBV20-1 and TRBJ2-7, with TRBD2 identical over 9 bases. Germline V gene sequence: CDR1 DFQATT, CDR2 SNEGSKA (reference sequence). After removal of 7 bases from V and 4 bases from J, the junction contained 8 bases not matched to a gene. There are 13 residues in the CDR3. This CDR3 reads CSVLREGIYEQYF. The CDR3 DNA is TGCAGTGTCCTGCGGGAGGGAATTTACGAGCAGTACTTC.

With respect to this clonotype: This sequence may be a read error, since a much larger clone differs from it by one base. This chain links TRBV7-2 with TRBJ2-7; TRBD2 aligns across 13 bases. The CDR3 is 18 residues long. Germline loops: CDR1 SGHTA, CDR2 FQGNSA. The CDR3 here is CASSQSRLAGGLSYEQCF. The CDR3 DNA reads TGTGCCAGCAGCCAGAGTCGACTAGCGGGAGGTCTCTCCTACGAGCAGTGCTTC.

The V call is TRBV27, the J call TRBJ1-5, with 8 bases lining up with TRBD1. The length of the CDR3 is 16 residues. CDR1 and CDR2 from the germline V gene are MNHEY and SMNVEV (reference sequence). Trimming removed 6 bases from V and 0 bases from J; junction bases left unmatched: 7. CDR3 nucleotides: TGTGCCAGCAGCCCCCGGACAGGGACTAGCAATCAGCCCCAGCATTTT. This sequence encodes CASSPRTGTSNQPQHF.

There are many counts of this clonotype. V gene TRBV6-1 combines with J gene TRBJ1-5; 11 nucleotides agree with TRBD1. The germline V gene encodes CDR1 MNHNS and CDR2 SASEGT. V lost 5 bases, J lost 2 bases, and 2 bases stayed unmatched. This CDR3 is built from 15 residues. The CDR3 spells CASSRTGGGNQPQHF. In DNA form, the CDR3 reads TGTGCCAGCAGTCGGACAGGGGGCGGCAATCAGCCCCAGCATTTT.

This clonotype appeared many times. V gene TRBV5-1 combines with J gene TRBJ2-7, with D tentatively TRBD1 (6 bases). V was trimmed by 7 bases and J by 4 bases, leaving 18 bases between them. There are 14 residues in the CDR3. Germline lookup yields CDR1 SGHRS and CDR2 YFSETQ. This CDR3 reads CASCRSGVSYEQYF. The CDR3 nucleotides are TGCGCCAGCTGTCGTTCAGGGGTTTCGTACGAGCAGTACTTC.

V is TRBV19 and J is TRBJ1-5; 7 nucleotides line up with TRBD1. V dropped 5 bases and J dropped 6; count of bases not matched to a gene: 7. Germline loops: CDR1 LNHDA, CDR2 SQIVND (reference sequence). CDR3 length equals 14 residues. The CDR3 DNA follows: TGTGCCAGTAGTGATCAGGGGGGCCCTCAGCCCCAGCATTTT. Translating gives CASSDQGGPQPQHF.

This clonotype was counted ten times or more. V and J are TRBV28 and TRBJ2-5; 8 positions match TRBD2. After removal of 5 bases from V and 1 base from J, the junction contained 15 bases not matched to a gene. Germline-derived CDR1 and CDR2 are MDHEN and SYDVKM. The CDR3 totals 18 residues. CDR3 nucleotides: TGTGCCAGCAGTCCTATACACCTACTCGCGGGAGGCCAAGAGACCCAGTACTTC. Translation gives CASSPIHLLAGGQETQYF.